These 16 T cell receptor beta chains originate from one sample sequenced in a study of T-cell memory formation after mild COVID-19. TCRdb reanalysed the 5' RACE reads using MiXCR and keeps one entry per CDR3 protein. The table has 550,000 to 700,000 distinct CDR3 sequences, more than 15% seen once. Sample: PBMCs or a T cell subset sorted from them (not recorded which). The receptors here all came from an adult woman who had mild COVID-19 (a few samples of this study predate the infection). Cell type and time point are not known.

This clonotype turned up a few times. The CDR3 DNA reads TGTGCCAGCAGCTCCCGAGATAGCGGGAGTGCAGATACGCAGTATTTT. Protein: CASSSRDSGSADTQYF. The rearrangement uses TRBV11-3 and TRBJ2-3, with TRBD2 identical over 9 bases. The CDR3 has 16 amino acids. Germline V gene lookup returns CDR1 SGHNT and CDR2 YENEEA. J gave up 4 bases and V 4 bases, and 9 bases lay outside the gene matches.

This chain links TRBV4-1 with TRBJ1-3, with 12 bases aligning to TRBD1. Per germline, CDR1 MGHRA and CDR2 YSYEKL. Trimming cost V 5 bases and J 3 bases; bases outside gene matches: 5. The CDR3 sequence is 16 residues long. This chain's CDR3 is CASSEGTGGIGNTIYF. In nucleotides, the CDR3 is TGCGCCAGCAGCGAAGGGACAGGGGGCATTGGAAACACCATATATTTT.

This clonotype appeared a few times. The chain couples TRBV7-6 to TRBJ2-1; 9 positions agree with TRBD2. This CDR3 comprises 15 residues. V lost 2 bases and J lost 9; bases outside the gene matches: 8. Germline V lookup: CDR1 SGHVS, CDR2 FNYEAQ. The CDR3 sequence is CASSLTLAGSGEQFF. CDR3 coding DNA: TGTGCCAGCAGCTTAACCCTAGCGGGGTCGGGTGAGCAGTTCTTC.

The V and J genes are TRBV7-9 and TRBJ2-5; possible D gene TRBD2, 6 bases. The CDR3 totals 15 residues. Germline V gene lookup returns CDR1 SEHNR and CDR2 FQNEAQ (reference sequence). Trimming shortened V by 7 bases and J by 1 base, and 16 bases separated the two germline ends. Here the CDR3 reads CASKTDGGSQETQYF. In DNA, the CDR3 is TGTGCCAGCAAAACTGACGGGGGAAGCCAAGAGACCCAGTACTTC.

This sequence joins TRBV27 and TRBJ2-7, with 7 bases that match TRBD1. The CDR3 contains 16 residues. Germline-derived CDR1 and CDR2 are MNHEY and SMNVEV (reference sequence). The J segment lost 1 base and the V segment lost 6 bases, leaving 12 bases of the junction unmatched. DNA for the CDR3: TGTGCCAGCAGCCCACGGACAGGCCGTTTTTCCTACGAGCAGTACTTC. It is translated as CASSPRTGRFSYEQYF.

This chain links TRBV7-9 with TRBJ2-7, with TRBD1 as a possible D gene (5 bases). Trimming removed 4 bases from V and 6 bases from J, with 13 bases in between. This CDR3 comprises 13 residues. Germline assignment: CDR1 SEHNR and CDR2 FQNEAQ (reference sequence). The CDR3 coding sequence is TGTGCCAGCAGCTCAGGGTGGGGAAGCGAGCAGTACTTC. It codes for CASSSGWGSEQYF.

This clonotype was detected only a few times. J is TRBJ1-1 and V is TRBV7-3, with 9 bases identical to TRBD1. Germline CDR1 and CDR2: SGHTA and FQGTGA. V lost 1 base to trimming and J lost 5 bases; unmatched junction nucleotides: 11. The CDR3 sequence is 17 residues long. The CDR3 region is CASSLIVGDRVFTEAFF. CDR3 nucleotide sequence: TGTGCCAGCAGCTTAATAGTAGGGGACAGGGTATTTACTGAAGCTTTCTTT.

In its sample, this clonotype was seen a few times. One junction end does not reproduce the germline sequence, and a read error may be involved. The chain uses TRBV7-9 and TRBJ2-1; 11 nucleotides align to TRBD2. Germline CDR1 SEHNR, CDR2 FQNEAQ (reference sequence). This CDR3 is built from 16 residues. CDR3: CLSCTSGSRSYNEQFF. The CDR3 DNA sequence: TGCCTTTCTTGTACTAGCGGGAGCCGCTCCTACAATGAGCAGTTCTTC.

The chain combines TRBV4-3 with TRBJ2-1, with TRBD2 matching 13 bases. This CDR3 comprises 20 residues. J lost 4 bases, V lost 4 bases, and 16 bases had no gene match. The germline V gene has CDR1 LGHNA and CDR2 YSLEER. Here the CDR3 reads CASSPSLLAGGPSSYNEQFF. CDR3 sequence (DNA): TGCGCCAGCAGCCCTTCGTTACTAGCGGGAGGGCCTAGTTCGTACAATGAGCAGTTCTTC.

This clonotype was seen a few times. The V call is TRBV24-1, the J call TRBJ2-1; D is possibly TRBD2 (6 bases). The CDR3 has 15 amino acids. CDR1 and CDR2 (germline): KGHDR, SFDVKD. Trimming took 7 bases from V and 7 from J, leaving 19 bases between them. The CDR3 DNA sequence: TGTGCCACCAGCCATTTGCTTGGGACTCCGAATGAGCAGTTCTTC. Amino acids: CATSHLLGTPNEQFF.

DNA of the CDR3: TGCAGTGCTAGTCGTAGCCGACTAGCGGGAGTCACAGATACGCAGTATTTT. Encoded protein: CSASRSRLAGVTDTQYF. V and J are TRBV20-1 and TRBJ2-3; 12 nucleotides line up with TRBD2. Germline V gene lookup returns CDR1 DFQATT and CDR2 SNEGSKA (reference sequence). Unmatched junction bases numbered 9, after V lost 3 bases and J lost 2 bases. This CDR3 region has 17 residues.

The CDR3 loop reads CASSFQTGLDYTF. CDR3 DNA sequence: TGCGCCAGCAGTTTCCAGACAGGGTTGGACTACACCTTC. V gene TRBV5-1 combines with J gene TRBJ1-2; 7 bases are shared with TRBD1. Trimming at V came to 5 bases and at J to 10 bases, leaving 11 bases not matched to a gene. Germline CDR1 reads SGHRS; CDR2 reads YFSETQ. The CDR3 runs 13 residues.

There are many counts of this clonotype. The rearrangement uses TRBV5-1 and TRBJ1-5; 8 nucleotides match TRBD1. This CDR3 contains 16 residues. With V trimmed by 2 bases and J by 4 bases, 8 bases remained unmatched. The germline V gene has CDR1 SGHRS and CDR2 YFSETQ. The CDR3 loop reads CASSFDGQGANQPQHF. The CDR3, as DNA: TGCGCCAGCAGCTTCGACGGACAGGGAGCAAATCAGCCCCAGCATTTT.

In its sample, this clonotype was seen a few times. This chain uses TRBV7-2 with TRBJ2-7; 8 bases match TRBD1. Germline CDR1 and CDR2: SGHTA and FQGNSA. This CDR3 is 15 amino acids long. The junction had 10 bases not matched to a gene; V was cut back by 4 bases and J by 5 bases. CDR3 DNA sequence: TGTGCCAGCAGCTCAGTTCAGGGGGCGCCCCACGAGCAGTACTTC. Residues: CASSSVQGAPHEQYF.

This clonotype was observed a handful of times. CDR3: CASSIDRGLGFHYGYTF. Here the CDR3 DNA reads TGTGCCAGTAGTATCGACAGGGGGCTGGGCTTCCACTATGGCTACACCTTC. V gene TRBV19 combines with J gene TRBJ1-2, with TRBD1 identical over 10 bases. V shed 3 bases and J 3 bases; nucleotides not matched to a gene: 10. This CDR3 comprises 17 residues. Germline CDR1 and CDR2: LNHDA and SQIVND (reference sequence).

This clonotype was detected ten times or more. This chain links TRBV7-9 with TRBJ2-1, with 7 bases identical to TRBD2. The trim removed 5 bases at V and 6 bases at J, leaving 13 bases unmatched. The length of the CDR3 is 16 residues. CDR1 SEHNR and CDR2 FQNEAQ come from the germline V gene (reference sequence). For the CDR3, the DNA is TGTGCCAGCAGCCGCCCTTCGGGGGGACTCGGCAATGAGCAGTTCTTC. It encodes CASSRPSGGLGNEQFF.